One and the same sample provided the 21 T cell receptor beta chains below, sequenced in a study of blood T cell repertoires in COVID-19. Method: immunoSEQ multiplex PCR; TCRdb's copy keeps in-frame clones and lacks some. The sample yields 200,000 to 300,000 clones, approximately 84% seen once. Material: peripheral blood. The receptor set was obtained from a human donor in a cohort sampled during active COVID-19.

This clone has just one count. This chain connects TRBV4-1 to TRBJ1-1, with unresolved D. The CDR3 is made up of 15 amino acids. The ends were cut back, 1 base at V and 8 bases at J, with 17 bases in the middle. The germline V gene has CDR1 MGHRA and CDR2 YSYEKL. The CDR3 nucleotides read TGCGCCAGCAGCCAAGTGCGGGCAGTCGGCGCGGAAGCTTTCTTT. Its protein product is CASSQVRAVGAEAFF.

V is TRBV7-2 and J is TRBJ2-1; TRBD2 is a possible D gene (7 bases). From germline, CDR1 is SGHTA and CDR2 FQGNSA. The CDR3 is made up of 14 amino acids. Trimming took 6 bases from V and 6 from J, leaving 15 bases between them. CDR3 sequence (DNA): TGTGCCAGCAGTCCCGGGGGGCGGGCCAATGAGCAGTTCTTC. Amino acid sequence: CASSPGGRANEQFF. The full variable domain, in which reference TRBV7-2 and TRBJ2-1 provide the parts outside the CDR3, is GAGVSQSPSNKVTEKGKDVELRCDPISGHTALYWYRQSLGQGLEFLIYFQGNSAPDKSGLPSDRFSAERTGGSVSTLTIQRTQQEDSAVYLCASSPGGRANEQFFGPGTRLTVL.

The chain employs TRBV29-1 and TRBJ1-3; D unresolved. The ends were cut back, 4 bases at V and 0 bases at J, with 7 bases in the middle. The CDR3 length is 13 residues. Germline V CDR1 and CDR2: SQVTM, ANQGSEA. The CDR3 nucleotides are TGCAGCGTTGGTCACAGCTCTGGAAACACCATATATTTT. Its protein is CSVGHSSGNTIYF.

V is TRBV7-2 and J is TRBJ1-2, with 8 positions matching TRBD1. The CDR3 extends over 15 amino acids. The germline V gene has CDR1 SGHTA and CDR2 FQGNSA. V gave up 5 bases and J gave up 6 bases; unmatched junction bases: 11. This CDR3 is CASSPTGTGLDGYTF. The CDR3 DNA reads TGTGCCAGCAGCCCGACCGGGACAGGATTAGATGGCTACACCTTC.

V gene TRBV12-3 or TRBV12-4 combines with J gene TRBJ1-6, with D unclear. The germline V and J ends were trimmed by 8 bases and 6 bases, with 11 bases remaining between them. There are 13 residues in the CDR3. CDR3 sequence reads: CASSPSGNSPLHF. In DNA, the CDR3 is TGTGCCAGCTCCCCTTCGGGTAATTCACCCCTCCACTTT.

CDR3 DNA: TGTGCCAGTAGTATCACGTTTGGGAGATTGTCCTACAATGAGCAGTTCTTC. This sequence encodes CASSITFGRLSYNEQFF. The chain couples TRBV19 to TRBJ2-1; D might be TRBD2 (5 bases). The CDR3 consists of 17 residues. Germline loops: CDR1 LNHDA, CDR2 SQIVND (reference sequence). V lost 3 bases, J lost 1 base, and 16 bases lay in between.

The chain joins TRBV2 to TRBJ2-5, with D perhaps matching TRBD2 (6 bases). Germline assignment: CDR1 SNHLY and CDR2 FYNNEI. The CDR3 has 14 residues. Trimming shortened V by 4 bases and J by 5 bases, and 14 bases separated the two germline ends. CDR3 DNA: TGTGCCAGCAGTGTTGGCGGGGCGACGGAGACCCAGTACTTC. Its translation: CASSVGGATETQYF.

This chain connects TRBV27 to TRBJ2-3, with D perhaps matching TRBD2 (5 bases). V lost 7 bases to trimming and J lost 2 bases, with 16 bases between them. The CDR3 sequence is 15 residues long. Germline V gene data show CDR1 as MNHEY and CDR2 as SMNVEV (reference sequence). The CDR3 bases are TGTGCCAGCATACCAAACGGACTGCTCACAGATACGCAGTATTTT. Translated, it gives CASIPNGLLTDTQYF.

This chain links TRBV9 with TRBJ2-5; 8 nucleotides align to TRBD2. The germline V gene has CDR1 SGDLS and CDR2 YYNGEE. This CDR3 has 14 amino acids. The ends lost 2 bases at V and 5 bases at J; junction bases unmatched: 5. In nucleotides, the CDR3 is TGTGCCAGCAGCGTCGGGAGGGCTCGGGAGACCCAGTACTTC. It is translated as CASSVGRARETQYF.

The J gene is TRBJ2-7, the V gene TRBV9, with a possible D match to TRBD1 (6 bases). V gave up 0 bases and J gave up 3 bases, with 10 bases separating them. Germline loops: CDR1 SGDLS, CDR2 YYNGEE. The CDR3 is made up of 14 amino acids. CDR3 protein: CASSVAEGGYEQYF. As DNA, the CDR3 is TGTGCCAGCAGCGTAGCGGAAGGGGGCTACGAGCAGTACTTC.

V and J are TRBV11-2 and TRBJ2-7, with a weak D call TRBD2 (5 bases). This CDR3 is 16 amino acids long. The ends were cut back, 1 base at V and 3 bases at J, with 16 bases in the middle. The germline gives CDR1 SGHAT, CDR2 FQNNGV. The CDR3 spells CASSLGTVSLIYEQYF. CDR3 DNA: TGTGCCAGCAGCTTAGGGACTGTCTCCCTTATCTACGAGCAGTACTTC.

The CDR3: CASSSRGARGYTF. As DNA, the CDR3 is TGTGCCAGCAGCTCCCGGGGGGCCCGGGGCTACACCTTC. This chain links TRBV5-4 with TRBJ1-2; tentatively, D is TRBD1 (6 bases). The CDR3 consists of 13 residues. The V end was cut by 3 bases, the J end by 8 bases, with 14 bases between. Germline CDR1 reads SGHNT; CDR2 reads YYREEE (reference sequence).

The chain links TRBV12-5 to TRBJ2-3; no firm D call. The V and J ends lost 2 bases and 0 bases respectively, with 6 bases between them. In germline, CDR1 is LGHNT, CDR2 FRNRAP. The CDR3 sequence is 14 residues long. CDR3: CASGLYLSTDTQYF. In DNA form, the CDR3 reads TGTGCTAGTGGTTTGTATCTGAGCACAGATACGCAGTATTTT. The variable domain in full, with the rest retrieved from reference TRBV12-5 and TRBJ2-3, is DARVTQTPRHKVTEMGQEVTMRCQPILGHNTVFWYRQTMMQGLELLAYFRNRAPLDDSGMPKDRFSAEMPDATLATLKIQPSEPRDSAVYFCASGLYLSTDTQYFGPGTRLTVL.

The chain recombines TRBV5-1 with TRBJ1-2; 8 bases map to TRBD1. Germline V gene lookup returns CDR1 SGHRS and CDR2 YFSETQ. This CDR3 region has 14 residues. Losses at the gene ends were 4 bases for V and 6 bases for J; bases not matched to a gene: 8. The CDR3 nucleotides read TGCGCCAGCAGCCCGGCTCAGGGGGCAGATGGCTACACCTTC. Its translation: CASSPAQGADGYTF.

The chain links TRBV4-3 to TRBJ1-5, with 7 bases fitting TRBD1. The germline gives CDR1 LGHNA, CDR2 YSLEER. The trim removed 1 base at V and 2 bases at J, leaving 5 bases unmatched. This CDR3 has 16 amino acids. The CDR3 DNA reads as TGCGCCAGCAGCCAAGTAGACAGGGAGGGCAATCAGCCCCAGCATTTT. It specifies CASSQVDREGNQPQHF.

This chain connects TRBV5-8 to TRBJ2-1; TRBD2 aligns across 12 bases. Germline V CDR1 and CDR2: SGHTS, YDEGEE. After removal of 4 bases from V and 7 bases from J, the junction contained 12 bases not matched to a gene. The CDR3 spans 17 residues. CDR3 sequence (DNA): TGTGCCAGCAGCCCCGGGAGACTAGCGGGGGTTATGAATGAGCAGTTCTTC. Its translation is CASSPGRLAGVMNEQFF.

The chain joins TRBV9 to TRBJ1-4; D is possibly TRBD1 (5 bases). The CDR3 totals 16 residues. From germline, CDR1 is SGDLS and CDR2 YYNGEE. V shed 5 bases and J shed 0 bases, with 14 bases lying between them. The CDR3 DNA is TGTGCCAGCAGTGCGGGGCTATACGCAACTAATGAAAAACTGTTTTTT. Amino acids: CASSAGLYATNEKLFF.

The chain has TRBV4-2 and TRBJ2-7; D gene unclear. CDR3 length: 13 amino acids. The germline V gene has CDR1 LGHNA and CDR2 YNFKEQ. Trimming shortened V by 0 bases and J by 5 bases, and 8 bases separated the two germline ends. The DNA of the CDR3 is TGTGCCAGCAGCCAAGATTCCCAGAACGAGCAGTACTTC. The encoded protein is CASSQDSQNEQYF.

V and J are TRBV13 and TRBJ2-5; the match to TRBD2 covers 8 bases. This CDR3 comprises 17 residues. Germline CDR1 is PRHDT and CDR2 is FYEKMQ (reference sequence). J was trimmed by 4 bases and V by 2 bases; bases with no gene match: 12. As DNA, the CDR3 is TGTGCCAGCAGCTTATTGGGACTAGAGGTTACCAGAGAGACCCAGTACTTC. As protein: CASSLLGLEVTRETQYF.

This rearrangement joins TRBV9 to TRBJ2-1; TRBD2 matches 11 bases. CDR3 size: 15 residues. Per the germline V gene, CDR1 is SGDLS and CDR2 is YYNGEE. Unmatched junction bases numbered 6, after V lost 5 bases and J lost 5 bases. CDR3 amino acids: CASSIAGGPDNEQFF. The CDR3 DNA reads as TGTGCCAGCAGTATAGCGGGAGGGCCCGACAATGAGCAGTTCTTC.

This rearrangement joins TRBV2 to TRBJ2-5; 11 nucleotides line up with TRBD1. The CDR3 is 15 amino acids. The germline V gene encodes CDR1 SNHLY and CDR2 FYNNEI. J gave up 1 base and V 5 bases, and 3 bases lay outside the gene matches. The CDR3 coding sequence is TGTGCCAGCAGTCGGGACAGGGGGGGCCAAGAGACCCAGTACTTC. It is translated as CASSRDRGGQETQYF.